This TCR beta chain was obtained from a study of T cell responses to AZD1222 COVID-19 vaccine. Study observations and caveats: The donor cohort was predominantly white British with a female majority, and clonal diversity may have been underestimated. Along spike, vaccine-associated CD4 TCRs were found throughout, with dominance at 160-218 and 743-854.

About this clone itself: The antigen is undetermined.

V lost 6 bases and J 0 bases, leaving 17 bases between the germline ends. The CDR3 spans 16 residues. In germline, CDR1 is LGHDT, CDR2 YNNKEL (reference sequence). Generated by immunoSEQ multiplex PCR, the TCRdb table keeps only in-frame clones and is missing some. This sample's clone table lists 150,000 or so clones. Sequences were obtained from peripheral blood. The receptor's source is an adult in good health. The J gene is TRBJ1-2, the V gene TRBV3-1 (or the pseudogene TRBV3-2), with D unresolved. This CDR3 reads CASRMILGRTNYGYTF. The CDR3 nucleotides are TGTGCCAGCAGGATGATATTGGGCCGTACTAACTATGGCTACACCTTC.